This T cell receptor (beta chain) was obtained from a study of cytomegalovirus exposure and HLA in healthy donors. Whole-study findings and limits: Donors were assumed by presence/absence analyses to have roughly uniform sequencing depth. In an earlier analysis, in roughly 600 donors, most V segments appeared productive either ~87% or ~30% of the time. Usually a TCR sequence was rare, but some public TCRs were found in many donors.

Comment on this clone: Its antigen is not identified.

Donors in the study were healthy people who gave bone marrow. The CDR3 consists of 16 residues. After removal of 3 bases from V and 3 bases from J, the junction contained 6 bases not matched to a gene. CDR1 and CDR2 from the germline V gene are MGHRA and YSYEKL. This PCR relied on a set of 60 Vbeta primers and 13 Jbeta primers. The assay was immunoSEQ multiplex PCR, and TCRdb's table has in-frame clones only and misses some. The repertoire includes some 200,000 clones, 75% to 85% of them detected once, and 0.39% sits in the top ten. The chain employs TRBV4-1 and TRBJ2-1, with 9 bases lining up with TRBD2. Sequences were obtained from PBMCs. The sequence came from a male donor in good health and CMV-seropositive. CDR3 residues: CASSHRREGIYNEQFF. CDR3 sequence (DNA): TGCGCCAGCAGCCACCGGCGGGAGGGAATCTACAATGAGCAGTTCTTC.